This TCR beta chain derives from a study of cytomegalovirus exposure and HLA in healthy donors (dated by TCRdb to about 2017). Regarding the study in general: An earlier analysis of some 550 of the donors reported about 250 Gb of sequence data and 117 million unique TCR beta sequences from 190 million or so T cells. Along with the roughly 670-subject first cohort, a separate validation cohort of around 110 different subjects was used. Both class I and class II loci were covered by HLA typing, at four-digit resolution. The study used immunosequencing to profile the T cell repertoires of several hundred subjects and linked those repertoires to cytomegalovirus serostatus. Among 350 to 400 genotyped donors of the cohort, an average of about 240,000 unique TCR beta nucleotide sequences were sequenced per donor, around 20% of them non-productive. A few DR-DQ haplotypes were treated as single units for association and clustering because of strong linkage in the cohort. Donor age, sex, ethnicity and CMV serostatus were collected together with the repertoire data. An earlier analysis of 587 of the donors used high-throughput TCR beta sequencing to judge whether each TCR beta V gene segment behaved as functional or pseudogenic. Among the roughly 400 genotyped donors, around 81% belonged to the genetic ancestry cluster associated with self-reported Caucasian donors. Every repertoire in the discovery cohort had been generated on one and the same sequencing platform. Typing coverage differed by locus: A, B, C, DRB1 and DQB1 were typed in roughly 620-630 donors, DQA1 in 500 to 550, DPA1 in 600 to 610, and DPB1 in approximately 450. In the later analysis, no new phenotypic data were used to find candidate immune exposures; instead, reliance was placed on TCR beta sequences and their occurrence across donors. A later analysis re-examined previously published TCR beta repertoires from 500 to 700 donors and added high-resolution HLA genotyping to investigate patterns of TCR occurrence. A later genetic analysis used genome-wide SNP genotypes for about 65% of the 666 donors, treating that subset as a discovery cohort. An early release that covered roughly 600 HLA-typed donors contained about 300 gigabases of sequencing data and tens of millions of unique TCR sequences. High-throughput TCR immunosequencing, statistical association of individual TCRs with disease status, and machine learning were combined to predict cytomegalovirus infection status. The study aimed to test whether signatures of past pathogen exposure could be identified by cataloging public T cell receptors. Study-level results and caveats: An association between a missense DCLRE1C variant and V-gene and J-gene trimming of TCR beta chains was found in a later genetic analysis and replicated in an independent cohort. The 87-base-pair reads could not distinguish some IMGT-functional V segments, including TRBV6-2 and TRBV6-3, so those segments were excluded. Linkage disequilibrium might explain the correlated functional status among segregating V segments, but an unknown experimental factor could not be excluded. Compared with equally common non-associated chains, HLA-associated TCR beta chains in a later analysis were more clonally expanded and had lower generation probabilities. An earlier analysis of around 540 of the donors showed that most TCR beta V segments appeared in productive rearrangements either about 87% or about 30% of the time, which broadly matched IMGT annotations. A further reported finding was that TCR beta sequences accurately predicted the HLA-A and HLA-B alleles for most subjects in the first cohort. Across donors, most TCR sequences were observed very rarely, whereas some public TCRs were present in many individuals. According to a later analysis, parvovirus B19, influenza, CMV and Epstein-Barr virus appeared linked to several top co-occurrence clusters. Over 15 rarely observed V segments, including chromosome 9 orphons, were excluded from the earlier analysis of a few hundred of the donors because counts were too low. Three of the identified cytomegalovirus-associated TCR beta chains were confirmed in vitro to be specific for cytomegalovirus antigens. The cohort was sequenced for TCR beta chains only, and without alpha or paired-chain data the features that could be detected were limited. The only immune exposure information available for the cohort was CMV serostatus. Specific HLA alleles were associated with 15,000 to 20,000 TCR beta sequences at a false discovery rate of 0.05 in a later analysis. Because HLA typing was missing for some donors at each locus, association tests included only the typed subset. A later analysis found that TCR association rates varied across HLA loci, with DRB1 alleles showing the most associated TCRs and HLA-C alleles the fewest. The presence/absence analyses assumed that sequencing depth was roughly uniform across donors, and that assumption may not be true. A group of highly shared sequence variants was considered likely to be a technical artifact of the sequencing pipeline. The study listed 164 TCR beta chains as associated with cytomegalovirus. The classifier was reported to diagnose cytomegalovirus status with high specificity and sensitivity in both the original cohort and the validation cohort. In a later genetic analysis, fewer N-insertions in productive TCRs were reported among donors in an Asian-associated ancestry cluster than the roughly 700-donor mean. According to the authors, the approach could potentially be generalized to other disease states and immunological phenotypes. Most CMV-associated TCR beta chains appeared to be HLA-restricted in a later analysis, and the HLA associations seemed to be driven largely by CMV exposure. Assigning TCR associations to individual alleles was difficult when HLA alleles, especially DR and DQ, strongly co-occurred.

The cohort consisted of 600 or so healthy bone marrow donors. At the time of sampling, every cohort member was nominally healthy, though immune exposures that went unrecorded were likely present. The donor was CMV seropositive and was included in the group of 270 or so seropositive cohort members. A peripheral blood sample was provided by each donor, and peripheral blood mononuclear cells were used for TCR beta sequencing. Genomic DNA was extracted from the blood cell samples with the Qiagen DNeasy Blood Extraction Kit. To prepare the library, the immunoSEQ multiplex PCR assay was applied. For the multiplex PCR, a mixture combining 60 forward primers for TCR Vbeta segments and 13 reverse primers for TCR Jbeta segments was used. The CDR3 region of rearranged TCR beta genes was amplified from genomic DNA with a multiplex PCR assay. The amplified TCR beta libraries were sequenced on the Illumina HiSeq System as 87-base-pair reads. The original pipeline was this. A later analysis counted about 80 million unique TCR beta chains across the 670 or so repertoires, and around 9.9 million of these chains were shared by at least two donors. A nearest-neighbor algorithm error-corrected the raw reads and collapsed the reads into unique sequences, merging closely related sequences to remove PCR and sequencing errors. Alignment of CDR3 sequences to IMGT reference sequences was used to assign V, D and J gene segments. For a sequence to be retained, a match of at least six nucleotides to both a V gene segment and a J gene segment was required. A rearrangement counted as productive if the CDR3 had no stop codons and remained in frame with V and J, and every other rearrangement counted as non-productive. CDR3 was defined according to IMGT convention as the region running from the second conserved V-encoded cysteine to the conserved J-encoded phenylalanine. The earlier analysis of about 560 of the donors excluded any sequence lacking an unambiguous match to a single V gene segment. An earlier analysis of a few hundred of the donors classified V segments as functional when productive rearrangements were above 56.7% and as segregating when the standard deviation between donors was above 5%. A statistical classification framework was built for diagnosing cytomegalovirus status from the catalog of TCR beta chain sequences. V and J gene assignment, in a later analysis, came from comparing TCR nucleotide sequences with IMGT/GENE-DB human TR gene sequences. Using the TCRdist pipeline, a later analysis assigned CDR3 sequences along with most-parsimonious VDJ recombination scenarios. In a later analysis, each TCR beta chain was defined by its CDR3 amino acid sequence together with its V-gene family, and reads without a unique V-gene family were excluded. To address suspected cross-contamination and a sequencing artifact, a later analysis removed around 590 highly shared, low-generation-probability nucleotide sequences. A later analysis calculated a clonal expansion index for each public chain from normalized within-repertoire ranks of inferred template counts. In a later analysis, generation probabilities were computed using a VDJ recombination model fitted to out-of-frame rearrangements, and the results were checked against IGoR. A later analysis scored TCR-TCR, TCR-HLA and TCR-CMV co-occurrence with hypergeometric tests, applying a repertoire-size bias correction to TCR pairs. In a later analysis, false discovery rates were estimated by permuting HLA or CMV assignments 20 times. In a later analysis, co-occurring TCRs were grouped using DBSCAN, with TCRdist sequence similarity added in when clustering inside HLA-allele-positive subsets. For co-occurrence clustering, repertoires with fewer than 30,000 or more than 120,000 public chains were excluded, along with four to six repertoires with anomalous nucleotide sharing. TCRdb carries this immuneACCESS record with in-frame sequences only. Its versions omit some clonotypes, under half of them owing to an unresolved V gene in the studies checked, with the rest unexplained. V and J calls and clone size follow that table, whereas D and trimming were derived from the DNA. This sample has approximately 150,000 clones in its table, and 77% of those were observed once. Of the sample, roughly 3.6% falls within the top ten clones.

Regarding this clone: Its antigen remains undetermined. Base qualities are not provided; no much larger clone lies one nucleotide away.

CDR1 and CDR2, per the germline V gene, are WSHSY and SAAADI. From cysteine to phenylalanine, the CDR3 is 13 amino acids long. Of all the DNA, just the CDR3 is kept, 39 bases in frame from base 1. At the junction V is shortened by 7 bases and J by 3 bases, with 13 bases in between. Sequenced: PBMCs. The chain is encoded by TRBV10-2 joined to TRBJ2-7; matching of 5 bases hints at TRBD2 as the D gene. The sequence was obtained from a man aged 25-40 years in good health and CMV-seropositive. At the DNA level, the sequence is TGCGCCAGCAATAAACTCGGGGACTACGAGCAGTACTTC. Translated, this gives CASNKLGDYEQYF.